This paragraph reports one TCR beta chain. The antigen remains undetermined. Using its own MiXCR run on the reads, TCRdb lists one record per CDR3 protein. The sample gives roughly 860,000 distinct CDR3 sequences, approximately 32% of which show up once; 9.5% to 15% is in the top ten. These data originate in a study of T cell repertoires in cytomegalovirus infection. The overall study: In the study, CMV epitopes included recently identified HLA-C-restricted and well-studied HLA-B-restricted ones. Notes on the study in general: Frequencies of public TCR beta families were cumulated, and this identified carriers of CMV plus the relevant HLA. It was HLA-C-restricted CMV-specific TCR beta clonotypes that dominated the response ex vivo.

Deletions cut 2 bases from V and 0 bases from J, with 12 bases between. Germline values: CDR1 MNHEY, CDR2 SVGAGI. The CDR3 extends over 16 amino acids. The material was cultured CD8+ T cells from PBMCs, obtained from culture after CMV antigen stimulation. This TCR was recovered from a human donor in good health (CMV status not recorded). Some clones in this sample may be carry-over from other donors' samples. The V and J genes are TRBV6-5 and TRBJ2-3, with D unclear. CDR3 DNA: TGTGCCAGCAGTTACGGTTGGTGGGGTAGCACAGATACGCAGTATTTT. This translates into CASSYGWWGSTDTQYF.